A single sample is the source of the 3 T cell receptor beta chains below, sequenced in a study of T cells in Graves' hyperthyroidism and ophthalmopathy. TCR beta CDR3 sequences were amplified from RNA transcripts. Using the HTBI primer set, a first-round RT-PCR was run on the TCR CDR3. TCRdb called the multiplex PCR reads again in MiXCR, with one record for every CDR3 protein. Here the sample spans about 330,000 distinct CDR3 sequences, roughly an eighth being singletons. The sequenced sample was blood. The origin of the receptors is a woman in her thirties or forties with Graves' ophthalmopathy.

At least ten counts were recorded for this clonotype. The chain links TRBV14 to TRBJ2-1; 11 bases line up with TRBD2. CDR3 length: 15 residues. The V gene's germline CDR1 is SGHDN and CDR2 FVKESK. V shed 5 bases and J 6 bases; nucleotides not matched to a gene: 6. CDR3 sequence reads: CASSTRTSGLNEQFF. The CDR3 region has the DNA TGTGCCAGCAGCACAAGGACTAGCGGGCTCAATGAGCAGTTCTTC.

This clonotype was seen at least ten times. This rearrangement joins TRBV28 to TRBJ2-3, with D maybe TRBD2 (5 bases). The germline CDR1 and CDR2 sequences are MDHEN and SYDVKM. V shed 4 bases and J shed 3 bases, with 20 bases lying between them. This CDR3 region has 17 residues. This CDR3 is CASSSPREGPGTDTQYF. CDR3 bases: TGTGCCAGCAGTTCCCCCCGAGAAGGCCCGGGGACAGATACGCAGTATTTT.

The gene calls are TRBV19 and TRBJ2-1; tentatively, D is TRBD1 (6 bases). Germline assignment: CDR1 LNHDA and CDR2 SQIVND (reference sequence). Trimming left V 7 bases short and J 6 bases short, with 13 bases between. This CDR3 has 13 amino acids. CDR3 nucleotides: TGTGCCAGTACTGACAGGAATCCCAATGAGCAGTTCTTC. Protein sequence: CASTDRNPNEQFF.